One and the same sample provided the 21 T cell receptor beta chains below, sequenced in a study of technical replicates of blood from four donors (dated by TCRdb to about 2017). Library preparation employed the immunoSEQ multiplex PCR assay. TCRdb mirrors the immuneACCESS table, restricted to in-frame sequences. Some clones are absent from its copies; in checked studies, under half trace to an unresolved V gene, and the reason for the others is unknown. The sample table records 75,000 to 100,000 clones; just over 90% of these occur just once. The top ten hold approximately 0.27% of the sample. Sequencing was done on a sample of T cells isolated from PBMCs. All receptors derive from a human donor in good health.

The V call is TRBV6-1, the J call TRBJ2-2; 8 bases line up with TRBD1. The trim removed 3 bases at V and 8 bases at J, leaving 11 bases unmatched. The CDR3 loop spans 16 amino acids. CDR1 and CDR2 (germline): MNHNS, SASEGT. The CDR3 DNA follows: TGTGCCAGCAGTGATACCGGGACAGGTCAAGGTGGGGAGCTGTTTTTT. It is translated as CASSDTGTGQGGELFF.

This clone was recorded only once. The chain recombines TRBV6-5 with TRBJ2-1; D uncertain. CDR1 and CDR2 (germline): MNHEY, SVGAGI. This CDR3 is built from 14 residues. Trimming left V 6 bases short and J 0 bases short, with 9 bases between. CDR3 residues: CASSLVSSYNEQFF. The CDR3 DNA reads as TGTGCCAGCAGCCTAGTGAGCTCCTACAATGAGCAGTTCTTC.

The gene calls are TRBV4-1 and TRBJ1-2; 10 bases map to TRBD1. This CDR3 comprises 15 residues. J was trimmed by 2 bases and V by 5 bases; bases with no gene match: 5. Germline V gene sequence: CDR1 MGHRA, CDR2 YSYEKL. CDR3 loop: CASSSPGQGNYGYTF. CDR3 bases: TGCGCCAGCAGCTCCCCGGGACAGGGGAACTATGGCTACACCTTC.

This clone was detected once. The CDR3 region is CASSLSGLAGSDEQFF. As DNA, the CDR3 is TGTGCCAGCAGCCTCTCCGGGCTAGCGGGCAGTGATGAGCAGTTCTTC. The chain couples TRBV4-2 to TRBJ2-1; 8 nucleotides match TRBD2. With 4 bases clipped from V and 8 bases from J, the junction kept 13 bases outside the gene matches. The CDR3 spans 16 residues. Germline values: CDR1 LGHNA, CDR2 YNFKEQ.

The rearrangement joins TRBV11-3 to TRBJ2-1; the match to TRBD2 covers 7 bases. CDR3 length: 13 residues. Germline V gene sequence: CDR1 SGHNT, CDR2 YENEEA. Unmatched junction bases numbered 5, after V lost 4 bases and J lost 8 bases. The CDR3 sequence: CASSWQGGDEQFF. The CDR3 DNA reads as TGTGCCAGCAGCTGGCAGGGAGGGGATGAGCAGTTCTTC.

This sequence joins TRBV4-2 and TRBJ1-2; D possibly corresponds to TRBD1 (6 bases). Germline CDR1 and CDR2: LGHNA and YNFKEQ. V was clipped by 1 base and J by 8 bases, with 23 bases between them. The CDR3 is 17 amino acids. The CDR3 reads CASSQGLKDSLPLGYTF. As DNA, the CDR3 is TGTGCCAGCAGCCAAGGACTGAAGGACAGCCTTCCTTTGGGCTACACCTTC.

This clone has only one observation. The chain uses TRBV19 and TRBJ2-7; D possibly corresponds to TRBD1 (6 bases). This CDR3 region has 15 residues. The V gene's germline CDR1 is LNHDA and CDR2 SQIVND (reference sequence). V shed 5 bases and J shed 0 bases, with 14 bases lying between them. The CDR3 nucleotides read TGTGCCAGTAGTCTAGGCGCAGGGGTCTCCTACGAGCAGTACTTC. Translation: CASSLGAGVSYEQYF. The whole variable domain, filled in from reference TRBV19 and TRBJ2-7, reads DGGITQSPKYLFRKEGQNVTLSCEQNLNHDAMYWYRQDPGQGLRLIYYSQIVNDFQKGDIAEGYSVSREKKESFPLTVTSAQKNPTAFYLCASSLGAGVSYEQYFGPGTRLTVT.

The chain links TRBV2 to TRBJ1-2; 10 nucleotides align to TRBD1. The CDR3 length is 13 residues. Germline CDR1 is SNHLY and CDR2 is FYNNEI. The ends lost 9 bases at V and 6 bases at J; junction bases unmatched: 7. This CDR3 reads CASDPGQGNGYTF. CDR3 sequence (DNA): TGTGCCAGTGACCCGGGACAGGGGAATGGCTACACCTTC.

The chain joins TRBV23-1 to TRBJ1-1; 7 bases are shared with TRBD1. TRBV23-1 is marked as an open reading frame, function uncertain. V shed 3 bases, J shed 0 bases, and the junction held 13 bases outside the gene matches. This CDR3 region has 18 residues. The CDR3 loop reads CASSHPKGARCMNTEAFF. CDR3 DNA: TGCGCCAGCAGTCATCCCAAGGGGGCCAGATGCATGAACACTGAAGCTTTCTTT.

The CDR3 DNA is TGTGCCAGCAAACCGGGACTAAAAAGCTCCTATAATTCACCCCTCCACTTT. Translating gives CASKPGLKSSYNSPLHF. The rearrangement uses TRBV27 and TRBJ1-6, with D maybe TRBD1 (5 bases). Trimming took 7 bases from V and 0 from J, leaving 16 bases between them. The CDR3 length is 17 residues. CDR1 is MNHEY, CDR2 SMNVEV, per germline (reference sequence).

The V gene is TRBV9, the J gene TRBJ2-1; perhaps TRBD2 as D (5 bases). V lost 2 bases and J 0 bases, leaving 21 bases between the germline ends. The germline CDR1 and CDR2 sequences are SGDLS and YYNGEE. The CDR3 totals 19 residues. Here the CDR3 reads CASSVGGRGHLLSYNEQFF. The CDR3 DNA sequence: TGTGCCAGCAGCGTGGGCGGGCGAGGCCACCTCCTCTCCTACAATGAGCAGTTCTTC. The full variable domain, rest sourced from reference TRBV9 and TRBJ2-1, is DSGVTQTPKHLITATGQRVTLRCSPRSGDLSVYWYQQSLDQGLQFLIQYYNGEERAKGNILERFSAQQFPDLHSELNLSSLELGDSALYFCASSVGGRGHLLSYNEQFFGPGTRLTVL.

The chain combines TRBV18 with TRBJ2-1, with 8 bases that match TRBD2. J was trimmed by 1 base and V by 5 bases; bases with no gene match: 16. This CDR3 region has 19 residues. The V gene's germline CDR1 is KGHSH and CDR2 LQKENI. The CDR3 is CASSTLEYLSGKSYNEQFF. In nucleotides, the CDR3 is TGTGCCAGCTCAACGCTGGAGTACCTTAGCGGGAAATCCTACAATGAGCAGTTCTTC.

J is TRBJ1-2 and V is TRBV5-4; D unclear. V lost 0 bases, J lost 4 bases, and 4 bases lay in between. Germline V CDR1 and CDR2: SGHNT, YYREEE (reference sequence). There are 12 residues in the CDR3. In DNA form, the CDR3 reads TGTGCCAGCAGCTTGGGAGCCTATGGCTACACCTTC. Protein sequence: CASSLGAYGYTF.

V usage is TRBV2 and J usage is TRBJ1-1, with a possible D match to TRBD1 (6 bases). V shed 1 base and J shed 6 bases, with 9 bases lying between them. This CDR3 comprises 13 residues. CDR1 and CDR2 (germline): SNHLY, FYNNEI. This chain's CDR3 is CASSEEGHPEAFF. CDR3 nucleotide sequence: TGTGCCAGCAGTGAAGAGGGACACCCTGAAGCTTTCTTT.

The chain carries TRBV11-2 and TRBJ2-1; 8 positions match TRBD2. CDR1 SGHAT and CDR2 FQNNGV come from the germline V gene. The CDR3 contains 14 residues. V dropped 3 bases and J dropped 6; count of bases not matched to a gene: 4. The CDR3 spells CASSFGREINEQFF. Written as DNA, the CDR3 is TGTGCCAGCAGCTTCGGGAGGGAGATCAATGAGCAGTTCTTC.

This clone is a singleton in its sample. The chain links TRBV25-1 to TRBJ1-4; D gene ambiguous. V was shortened by 1 base and J by 4 bases, with 4 bases between the two germline ends. CDR1 and CDR2 (germline): MGHDK, SYGVNS. This CDR3 comprises 13 residues. The CDR3 DNA reads TGTGCCAGCAGTGAATTTAGTAATGAAAAACTGTTTTTT. This gives the protein CASSEFSNEKLFF. The complete variable domain, with remaining parts taken from reference TRBV25-1 and TRBJ1-4, reads EADIYQTPRYLVIGTGKKITLECSQTMGHDKMYWYQQDPGMELHLIHYSYGVNSTEKGDLSSESTVSRIRTEHFPLTLESARPSHTSQYLCASSEFSNEKLFFGSGTQLSVL.

The rearrangement uses TRBV9 and TRBJ1-6, with TRBD1 matching 7 bases. Trimming at V came to 5 bases and at J to 10 bases, leaving 15 bases not matched to a gene. The CDR3 has 16 amino acids. Germline V gene lookup returns CDR1 SGDLS and CDR2 YYNGEE. The chain's CDR3 is CASSLGQIIGGSPLHF. CDR3 DNA sequence: TGTGCCAGCAGTCTGGGACAGATAATAGGGGGATCACCCCTCCACTTT.

V gene TRBV9 combines with J gene TRBJ2-7, with 10 positions matching TRBD1. Germline V gene lookup returns CDR1 SGDLS and CDR2 YYNGEE. This CDR3 region has 16 residues. V trimming: 4 bases; J trimming: 5 bases; junction bases outside the gene matches: 12. CDR3 protein: CASSLTAGTGAHEQYF. CDR3 DNA sequence: TGTGCCAGCAGCCTGACCGCCGGGACAGGGGCTCACGAGCAGTACTTC.

CDR3 sequence: CASSYSPGMNTEAFF. The CDR3 DNA follows: TGTGCCAGCAGTTACTCGCCCGGGATGAACACTGAAGCTTTCTTT. The chain joins TRBV6-5 to TRBJ1-1; no clear D. Germline V CDR1 and CDR2: MNHEY, SVGAGI. The CDR3 is made up of 15 amino acids. Trimming removed 0 bases at V and 0 bases at J, with 8 bases between.

The CDR3 here is CASSITGGNTIYF. In nucleotides, the CDR3 is TGTGCCAGTAGTATCACAGGCGGAAACACCATATATTTT. The chain joins TRBV19 to TRBJ1-3; D is possibly TRBD1 (5 bases). Between the trimmed V and J ends, which lost 3 bases and 4 bases, there was a span of 7 bases. Germline assignment: CDR1 LNHDA and CDR2 SQIVND (reference sequence). The CDR3 extends over 13 amino acids.

The chain is built from TRBV5-1 and TRBJ2-5, with D maybe TRBD2 (5 bases). The CDR3 sequence is 16 residues long. Germline-derived CDR1 and CDR2 are SGHRS and YFSETQ. Trimming removed 4 bases from V and 0 bases from J, with 16 bases in between. The CDR3 coding sequence is TGCGCCAGCAGCCCGGGAACAGTTGAATACCAAGAGACCCAGTACTTC. It encodes CASSPGTVEYQETQYF.